The 3 T cell receptor beta chains presented below share a single source sample, sequenced in a study of blood T cell repertoires in COVID-19. The repertoire was sequenced with immunoSEQ multiplex PCR; TCRdb's copy has only in-frame clones and lacks some. The sample yields 40,000 or so clones, 77% seen once. The specimen was peripheral blood. These receptors came from an older woman with acute or convalescent COVID-19.

This chain links TRBV6-5 with TRBJ2-1, with D uncertain. CDR1 and CDR2 (germline): MNHEY, SVGAGI. V was pared by 2 bases and J by 5 bases, with 13 bases between. The CDR3 sequence is 15 residues long. CDR3 in DNA: TGTGCCAGCAGTTACCGAGGCGTTTTGGACAATGAGCAGTTCTTC. Its translation: CASSYRGVLDNEQFF.

The chain is built from TRBV4-1 and TRBJ1-2; D might be TRBD1 (6 bases). Germline CDR1 and CDR2: MGHRA and YSYEKL. The CDR3 has 15 amino acids. Trimming pared 0 bases from V and 2 bases from J, leaving 10 bases between. In nucleotides, the CDR3 is TGCGCCAGCAGCCAAGACGGACAGTCCAACTATGGCTACACCTTC. Its protein product is CASSQDGQSNYGYTF.

This clone is a singleton in its sample. The gene calls are TRBV6-6 and TRBJ1-2; D remains ambiguous. This CDR3 contains 11 residues. V was clipped by 5 bases and J by 8 bases, with 9 bases between them. Germline assignment: CDR1 MNHNY and CDR2 SVGAGI (reference sequence). In nucleotides, the CDR3 is TGTGCCAGCAGTCCCTTTGAGGGCTACACCTTC. Translated: CASSPFEGYTF.